The 32 T cell receptor beta chains listed next were all sequenced from one sample in a study of resident and recirculating memory T cells in vitiligo (dated by TCRdb to 2017 to 2018). Libraries were made using the immunoSEQ multiplex PCR assay. Sourced from immuneACCESS, this table was stored by TCRdb with only in-frame sequences that have V and J called. A share of the clones is absent; for the studies checked, an unresolved V gene accounts for under half, and the remainder has no known explanation. The table for this sample lists roughly 42,000 clones; approximately 91% of them were counted only once. The ten largest clones add up to 4.5% of the sample. The specimen was blood. Every receptor here comes from a male donor with vitiligo.

The rearrangement uses TRBV4-3 and TRBJ1-6; D may be TRBD1 (5 bases). This CDR3 has 15 residues. Trimming pared 4 bases from V and 11 bases from J, leaving 18 bases between. From germline, CDR1 is LGHNA and CDR2 YSLEER. In DNA form, the CDR3 reads TGCGCCAGCAGCCCCCGGGGACGGGGGACGACACCCCTCCACTTT. Residues: CASSPRGRGTTPLHF.

This clone appeared once. The J gene is TRBJ1-2, the V gene TRBV19; D is possibly TRBD1 (6 bases). V lost 3 bases and J lost 5, with 13 bases in between. This CDR3 is built from 14 residues. Per germline, CDR1 LNHDA and CDR2 SQIVND (reference sequence). The CDR3 DNA reads as TGTGCCAGTAGTATCCTTGGGGGCTCTTATGGCTACACCTTC. Protein: CASSILGGSYGYTF.

The chain has TRBV10-3 and TRBJ1-3; D gene ambiguous. The CDR3 consists of 15 residues. Germline lookup yields CDR1 ENHRY and CDR2 SYGVKD. V was shortened by 0 bases and J by 1 base, with 7 bases between the two germline ends. The CDR3 protein is CAISESSLSGNTIYF. CDR3 in DNA: TGTGCCATCAGTGAGTCTAGTCTATCTGGAAACACCATATATTTT.

The chain has TRBV2 and TRBJ1-2; no definite D call. Germline CDR1 SNHLY, CDR2 FYNNEI. The CDR3 consists of 12 residues. Trimming took 4 bases from V and 7 from J, leaving 10 bases between them. The CDR3 nucleotides are TGTGCCAGCAGTGTGGCGGGAGTTGGCTACACCTTC. Translation gives CASSVAGVGYTF.

The rearrangement links TRBV5-4 to TRBJ2-5; tentative D call: TRBD1 (5 bases). V gave up 4 bases and J gave up 5 bases, with 15 bases separating them. The length of the CDR3 is 14 residues. CDR1 and CDR2 (germline): SGHNT, YYREEE (reference sequence). The CDR3 reads CASSAIQARETQYF. The CDR3 DNA follows: TGTGCCAGCAGCGCCATACAGGCACGTGAGACCCAGTACTTC.

The V gene is TRBV4-3, the J gene TRBJ1-2; D is ambiguous. The CDR3 is 13 amino acids. The V end was cut by 2 bases, the J end by 7 bases, with 11 bases between. In germline, CDR1 is LGHNA, CDR2 YSLEER. The CDR3 region has the DNA TGCGCCAGCAGCCAAAAGGTGCAGCGTGGCTACACCTTC. It specifies CASSQKVQRGYTF.

The chain combines TRBV5-5 with TRBJ1-1, with D unresolved. V dropped 7 bases and J dropped 0 bases, with 4 bases sitting between them. Looked up from germline, CDR1 is SGHKS and CDR2 is YYEKEE (reference sequence). This CDR3 region has 11 residues. The chain's CDR3 is CASRVNTEAFF. The CDR3 nucleotides read TGTGCCAGCCGAGTGAACACTGAAGCTTTCTTT.

The chain couples TRBV7-2 to TRBJ2-7, with D possibly matching TRBD1 (5 bases). This CDR3 spans 14 amino acids. Trimming removed 4 bases at V and 2 bases at J, with 12 bases between. Germline V CDR1 and CDR2: SGHTA, FQGNSA. As DNA, the CDR3 is TGTGCCAGCAGCTGGGGCTTGGGTACCTACGAGCAGTACTTC. It codes for CASSWGLGTYEQYF.

Of note for this clone: One base away lies a much larger clone, so this may be a sequencing read error. The V call is TRBV5-4, the J call TRBJ1-6; D is ambiguous. The CDR3 covers 15 residues. The V end was cut by 2 bases, the J end by 2 bases, with 8 bases between. CDR1 and CDR2 from the germline V gene are SGHNT and YYREEE (reference sequence). The CDR3 reads CASSLDAAYNSPLHF. The CDR3 DNA sequence: TGTGCCAGCAGCTTAGACGCGGCCTATAATTCACCCCTCCACTTT. Looking up the rest from reference TRBV5-4 and TRBJ1-6 gives the full variable domain: ETGVTQSPTHLIKTRGQQVTLRCSSQSGHNTVSWYQQALGQGPQFIFQYYREEENGRGNFPPRFSGLQFPNYSSELNVNALELDDSALYLCASSLDAAYNSPLHFGNGTRLTVT.

The chain is built from TRBV19 and TRBJ1-3; D is possibly TRBD1 (6 bases). Germline V gene sequence: CDR1 LNHDA, CDR2 SQIVND (reference sequence). The CDR3 has 18 amino acids. V gave up 11 bases and J gave up 1 base, with 27 bases separating them. The CDR3 is CAAGRTARGRISGNTIYF. DNA of the CDR3: TGTGCCGCCGGGAGGACAGCCCGGGGTAGAATATCTGGAAACACCATATATTTT.

The rearrangement links TRBV7-6 to TRBJ2-3, with 11 bases matching TRBD2. This CDR3 is 17 amino acids long. Trimming removed 5 bases from V and 2 bases from J; junction bases left unmatched: 9. CDR1 is SGHVS and CDR2 is FNYEAQ in the germline V gene. CDR3 sequence: CASSTYSSGGITDTQYF. The CDR3 nucleotides read TGTGCCAGCAGCACCTACTCTAGCGGGGGGATCACAGATACGCAGTATTTT.

The chain couples TRBV6-6 to TRBJ1-2; perhaps TRBD1 as D (6 bases). CDR1 and CDR2 from the germline V gene are MNHNY and SVGAGI (reference sequence). V lost 0 bases, J lost 9 bases, and 14 bases lay in between. This CDR3 region has 14 residues. CDR3 DNA sequence: TGTGCCAGCAGTTACTCCGAACAGGGAAGGAGCTACACCTTC. This translates into CASSYSEQGRSYTF.

The chain has TRBV28 and TRBJ1-1; D uncertain. V lost 3 bases and J lost 1, with 9 bases in between. There are 14 residues in the CDR3. Germline V gene lookup returns CDR1 MDHEN and CDR2 SYDVKM. CDR3 region: CASSLLGANTEAFF. As DNA, the CDR3 is TGTGCCAGCAGTTTGCTAGGCGCGAACACTGAAGCTTTCTTT.

The DNA of the CDR3 is TGTGCCAGCAGTTACTCAGGGACAGGAGACGAGCAGTACTTC. It codes for CASSYSGTGDEQYF. J is TRBJ2-7 and V is TRBV6-5, with 8 bases fitting TRBD1. This CDR3 spans 14 amino acids. Germline values: CDR1 MNHEY, CDR2 SVGAGI. The V and J ends lost 0 bases and 5 bases, in that order; junction bases with no gene match: 3.

This clone was detected once. The chain is built from TRBV7-6 and TRBJ2-3; 8 bases agree with TRBD2. Germline-derived CDR1 and CDR2 are SGHVS and FNYEAQ. CDR3 size: 16 residues. Trimming removed 5 bases from V and 4 bases from J; junction bases left unmatched: 11. CDR3 protein: CASSLGVGGGSDTQYF. CDR3 sequence (DNA): TGTGCCAGCAGCCTGGGGGTCGGCGGGGGGTCAGATACGCAGTATTTT.

This clone was counted once. J is TRBJ1-2 and V is TRBV7-8; 9 bases are shared with TRBD1. The CDR3 contains 13 residues. Trimming cost V 5 bases and J 4 bases; bases outside gene matches: 2. Germline values: CDR1 SGHVS, CDR2 FQNEAQ. The CDR3 DNA is TGTGCCAGCAGCGAGGGACAGGGCTATGGCTACACCTTC. Its protein product is CASSEGQGYGYTF.

This rearrangement joins TRBV27 to TRBJ1-2; D is perhaps TRBD1 (6 bases). V was trimmed by 6 bases and J by 0 bases, leaving 8 bases between them. Germline V lookup: CDR1 MNHEY, CDR2 SMNVEV (reference sequence). The CDR3 runs to 13 residues. The CDR3 DNA follows: TGTGCCAGCAGGACAGGTCCTAACTATGGCTACACCTTC. This encodes CASRTGPNYGYTF.

The CDR3 DNA follows: TGCGCCAGCAGCCAAGATCTCCTCGGGGGGCTAAACATTCAGTACTTC. This codes for CASSQDLLGGLNIQYF. The genes are TRBV4-3 and TRBJ2-4; tentatively, D is TRBD2 (7 bases). This CDR3 is 16 amino acids long. V was clipped by 0 bases and J by 6 bases, with 15 bases between them. CDR1 and CDR2 from the germline V gene are LGHNA and YSLEER.

The chain is built from TRBV11-1 and TRBJ2-2, with 8 bases aligning to TRBD1. Trimming took 6 bases from V and 4 from J; bases not matched to a gene: 7. Germline values: CDR1 SGHAT, CDR2 FQDESV (reference sequence). CDR3 length: 15 residues. This CDR3 is CASRFGTGPTGELFF. CDR3 nucleotide sequence: TGTGCCAGCAGATTTGGGACAGGTCCCACCGGGGAGCTGTTTTTT.

The J gene is TRBJ1-2, the V gene TRBV18; D is unclear. V shed 6 bases and J shed 4 bases, with 15 bases lying between them. The CDR3 length is 14 residues. Per germline, CDR1 KGHSH and CDR2 LQKENI. In DNA form, the CDR3 reads TGTGCCAGCTCTACCCTTGGCGGTGCCTATGGCTACACCTTC. Residues: CASSTLGGAYGYTF.

This chain joins TRBV19 and TRBJ2-3; weak D call: TRBD2 (6 bases). This CDR3 contains 16 residues. The V end was cut by 5 bases, the J end by 6 bases, with 21 bases between. Germline CDR1 and CDR2: LNHDA and SQIVND (reference sequence). The DNA of the CDR3 is TGTGCCAGTAGTCAGACGGGGGATGCCTTCGGGGATACGCAGTATTTT. It encodes CASSQTGDAFGDTQYF.

V is TRBV30 and J is TRBJ1-1; a weak D match, TRBD1 (6 bases). CDR3 length: 12 amino acids. Germline V CDR1 and CDR2: GTSNPN, SVGIG (reference sequence). Trimming removed 4 bases at V and 7 bases at J, with 13 bases between. The CDR3 protein is CAWNHRDREAFF. The CDR3, as DNA: TGTGCCTGGAATCACAGGGACCGTGAAGCTTTCTTT.

The V and J genes are TRBV9 and TRBJ2-3, with a tentative D call TRBD2 (7 bases). Per germline, CDR1 SGDLS and CDR2 YYNGEE. CDR3 size: 13 residues. The V end lost 3 bases, the J end lost 5 bases, and 10 bases lay between the germline ends. CDR3 in DNA: TGTGCCAGCAGCGGGGGGGGCCTAGATACGCAGTATTTT. Encoded protein: CASSGGGLDTQYF. Drawing the rest from reference TRBV9 and TRBJ2-3, the complete variable domain is DSGVTQTPKHLITATGQRVTLRCSPRSGDLSVYWYQQSLDQGLQFLIQYYNGEERAKGNILERFSAQQFPDLHSELNLSSLELGDSALYFCASSGGGLDTQYFGPGTRLTVL.

The genes are TRBV2 and TRBJ2-5; D is ambiguous. Between the trimmed V and J ends, which lost 6 bases and 1 base, there was a span of 9 bases. The CDR3 totals 13 residues. From germline, CDR1 is SNHLY and CDR2 FYNNEI. CDR3 amino acids: CASSAPSQETQYF. CDR3 sequence (DNA): TGTGCCAGCAGCGCCCCCAGCCAAGAGACCCAGTACTTC. Full variable domain (missing parts from reference TRBV2 and TRBJ2-5): EPEVTQTPSHQVTQMGQEVILRCVPISNHLYFYWYRQILGQKVEFLVSFYNNEISEKSEIFDDQFSVERPDGSNFTLKIRSTKLEDSAMYFCASSAPSQETQYFGPGTRLLVL.

In the case of this clone: Other DNA sequences in the same sample also yield this CDR3. V and J are TRBV6-5 and TRBJ1-3; the D is unclear. The germline CDR1 and CDR2 sequences are MNHEY and SVGAGI. There are 13 residues in the CDR3. The V end lost 2 bases, the J end lost 4 bases, and 6 bases lay between the germline ends. DNA for the CDR3: TGTGCCAGCAGTTACAGAGGAGGAAACACCATATATTTT. Encoded protein: CASSYRGGNTIYF.

The chain uses TRBV6-5 and TRBJ2-7, with TRBD1 matching over 7 bases. The CDR3 sequence is 15 residues long. V was clipped by 2 bases and J by 1 base; unmatched bases: 5. Germline V lookup: CDR1 MNHEY, CDR2 SVGAGI. CDR3 nucleotide sequence: TGTGCCAGCAGTTACACAGGGGACGCGTCCTACGAGCAGTACTTC. Protein: CASSYTGDASYEQYF.

The chain carries TRBV19 and TRBJ1-1; D is unresolved. Germline-derived CDR1 and CDR2 are LNHDA and SQIVND (reference sequence). The length of the CDR3 is 12 residues. Trimming removed 11 bases at V and 6 bases at J, with 16 bases between. The CDR3 loop is CACSGGFSEAFF. The CDR3 DNA is TGTGCCTGCTCAGGTGGGTTTTCTGAAGCTTTCTTT.

The genes are TRBV28 and TRBJ1-2; D may be TRBD1 (5 bases). The germline CDR1 and CDR2 sequences are MDHEN and SYDVKM. V was shortened by 6 bases and J by 4 bases, with 12 bases between the two germline ends. This CDR3 region has 13 residues. CDR3 region: CASSYYRGYGYTF. The CDR3 DNA follows: TGTGCCAGCAGCTACTATAGGGGCTATGGCTACACCTTC.

The V and J genes are TRBV2 and TRBJ2-2; 8 bases fit TRBD2. The J segment lost 7 bases and the V segment lost 0 bases, leaving 7 bases of the junction unmatched. Germline CDR1 is SNHLY and CDR2 is FYNNEI. The CDR3 runs to 16 residues. Here the CDR3 reads CASSEAGAGGGGELFF. Written as DNA, the CDR3 is TGTGCCAGCAGTGAAGCTGGTGCGGGGGGCGGCGGGGAGCTGTTTTTT. Variable domain in full (rest from reference TRBV2 and TRBJ2-2): EPEVTQTPSHQVTQMGQEVILRCVPISNHLYFYWYRQILGQKVEFLVSFYNNEISEKSEIFDDQFSVERPDGSNFTLKIRSTKLEDSAMYFCASSEAGAGGGGELFFGEGSRLTVL.

The chain joins TRBV30 to TRBJ2-7, with TRBD1 matching over 8 bases. The J segment lost 4 bases and the V segment lost 3 bases, leaving 2 bases of the junction unmatched. The germline V gene encodes CDR1 GTSNPN and CDR2 SVGIG (reference sequence). The CDR3 loop spans 12 amino acids. CDR3 protein: CAWRGDRYEQYF. The DNA for the CDR3 is TGTGCCTGGAGGGGGGACAGGTACGAGCAGTACTTC.

The chain has TRBV7-6 and TRBJ1-4; TRBD1 aligns across 7 bases. The CDR3 loop spans 17 amino acids. The V gene end was trimmed by 2 bases and the J gene end by 0 bases; junction bases not matched to a gene: 6. The germline V gene encodes CDR1 SGHVS and CDR2 FNYEAQ. The DNA for the CDR3 is TGTGCCAGCAGCTTAAGAGGGGGCGGACCAACTAATGAAAAACTGTTTTTT. Its protein product is CASSLRGGGPTNEKLFF.

V is TRBV7-2 and J is TRBJ2-1, with 14 bases fitting TRBD2. Looked up from germline, CDR1 is SGHTA and CDR2 is FQGNSA. V shed 2 bases, J shed 7 bases, and the junction held 13 bases outside the gene matches. This CDR3 has 19 amino acids. Here the CDR3 DNA reads TGTGCCAGCAGCTTAATCCGACTAGCGGGGGGGCCTGTAGAAAATGAGCAGTTCTTC. This sequence encodes CASSLIRLAGGPVENEQFF.